This T cell receptor (beta chain) was found in a study of memory CD4+ T cells and cytomegalovirus serostatus (dated by TCRdb to 2018 to 2020). Broadly, across the study: The cohort included approximately 35 healthy adults from Belgium, of whom 9 were CMV seropositive and about 25 were CMV seronegative. The study sequenced CD4+ memory TCRbeta repertoires of a Belgian cohort with known cytomegalovirus serostatus to replicate a published TCR-based CMV serostatus classifier. What the authors observed across the whole study: For predicting CMV serostatus, the median bootstrapped AUC was about 0.94 using the original framework and about 0.9 using a US-trained random forest. On the Belgian cohort, the classifier based on the original framework reached a median bootstrapped AUC of approximately 0.95, with a 95% CI of 0.76-1.00. Of about 180 previously reported CMV-associated TCRbeta sequences, about 62 appeared in the CD4+ memory repertoires, each in one to five individuals. The results were read as suggesting that the CMV-associated TCR signature is, for the most part, present in the CD4+ memory repertoire. Only CD4+CD45RO+ memory cells were sequenced, in contrast to the original study, which included naive and memory CD4+ and CD8+ populations.

Remarks on this clone: Its cognate antigen has yet to be identified. Base qualities are not provided; no much larger clone lies one nucleotide away.

Genomic DNA was extracted from sorted cells with the Quick-DNA Microprep Kit. Amplification of TCRbeta DNA was done with the immunoSEQ hsTCRbeta kit, following the protocol from the manufacturer. TCRbeta libraries were sequenced on an Illumina MiSeq instrument. The authors processed their data as follows. Once out-of-frame sequences had been removed, a few million distinct TCRbeta sequences were left, which works out to an average of approximately 70,000 per individual. Each individual was scored according to the count of fewer than 200 previously reported CMV-associated TCRbeta sequences and the total productive distinct TCRbeta count. A beta-binomial model was reimplemented in Python, and scikit-learn random forests with default parameters were trained on US cohort data. On the Belgian cohort, classifier performance was reported as the median AUC, along with percentile confidence intervals, across 10,000 bootstrap iterations. TCRdb took over this immuneACCESS table, retaining in-frame rearrangements with V and J assigned. Such tables are incomplete; in checked studies, under half of the missing clones stem from an unresolved V gene, and the remainder is unexplained. V and J calls and clone size are as listed in that table; D and trimming were resolved from the DNA. This sample is represented by tens of thousands of clones; roughly four fifths of them were singletons. The ten largest clonotypes hold around 0.9% of the sample.

A FACSAria II was used to sort memory CD4+ T cells, defined as single viable CD3+CD4+CD8-CD45RO+ cells. CMV serostatus was determined with a Roche Elecsys assay detecting serum IgG against CMV pp150, pp28, p38 and p52. Once the samples were thawed, total CD4+ T cells were enriched through positive selection using CD4 magnetic microbeads. The samples came from a different study that was designed specifically to examine the CD4+ T cell memory repertoire. Following standard operating procedures, peripheral blood mononuclear cells were isolated and cryopreserved, while serum was kept at -80 degrees C. The staining used CD3-PerCP (BW264/56), CD4-APC (RPA-T4), CD45RO-PE (UCHT1) and CD8-Pacific Orange (3B5) antibodies, and Sytox blue was used to exclude non-viable cells. The germline V gene (reference sequence) specifies LNHNV as CDR1 and YYDKDF as CDR2. V and J are truncated by 1 base and 2 bases respectively, leaving an intervening sequence of 2 bases. The CDR3 contains 12 residues, cysteine and phenylalanine counted. This entry keeps only the CDR3 DNA: 36 bases, framed from base 1.

Sequenced material: memory CD4+ T cells from blood. Rearrangement joined TRBV15 to TRBJ2-5; the D gene cannot be resolved reliably. The receptor comes from an adult in good health and CMV-seronegative. The nucleotide sequence reads as follows: TGTGCCACCAGCAGAGTACAAGAGACCCAGTACTTC. Its coded protein is CATSRVQETQYF.